The following is a TCR beta chain sequence with its context. Its antigen remains unknown. HIV-negative, healthy adults without recent acute infections or vaccinations were the donors. The data were taken from a study of shared clonotypes between healthy human individuals. Study-level points and caveats: Shared across a few donors were around 5% of the naive CD4 clonotypes. Generation probabilities of non-shared clonotypes were lower (relative to those shared by all four donors).

Some clones are missing from TCRdb's copy, which holds only in-frame ones; the method was immunoSEQ multiplex PCR. Of more than 400,000 clones in the sample, more than 95% were seen once. This clonotype originated in a woman in her thirties in good health. The sample consisted of naive CD4+ T cells sorted from blood. Regarding subset: CD45RA+ positively selected.

The CDR3 DNA reads as TGTGCCAGCAGGTCCCCGGGACAGGGTCCCTACGAGCAGTACTTC. It codes for CASRSPGQGPYEQYF. The J gene is TRBJ2-7, the V gene TRBV28; 9 nucleotides line up with TRBD1. CDR3 length equals 15 residues. V dropped 6 bases and J dropped 2; count of bases not matched to a gene: 8. Germline V CDR1 and CDR2: MDHEN, SYDVKM.